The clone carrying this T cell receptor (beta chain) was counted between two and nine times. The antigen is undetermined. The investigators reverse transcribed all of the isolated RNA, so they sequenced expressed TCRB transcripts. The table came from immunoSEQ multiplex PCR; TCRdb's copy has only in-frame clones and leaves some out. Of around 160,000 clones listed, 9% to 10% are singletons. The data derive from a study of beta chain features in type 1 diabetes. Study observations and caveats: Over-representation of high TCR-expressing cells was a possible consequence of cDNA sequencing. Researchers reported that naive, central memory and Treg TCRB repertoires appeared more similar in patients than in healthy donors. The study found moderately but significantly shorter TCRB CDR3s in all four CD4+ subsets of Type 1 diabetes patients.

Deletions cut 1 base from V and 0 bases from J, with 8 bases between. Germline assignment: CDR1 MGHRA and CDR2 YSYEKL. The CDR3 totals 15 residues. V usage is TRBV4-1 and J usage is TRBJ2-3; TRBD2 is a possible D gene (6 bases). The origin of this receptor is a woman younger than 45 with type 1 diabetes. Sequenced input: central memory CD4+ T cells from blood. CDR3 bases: TGCGCCAGCAGCCAAGCGGCGGGAAGCACAGATACGCAGTATTTT. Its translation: CASSQAAGSTDTQYF.